This T cell receptor beta chain was observed in a study of shared clonotypes between healthy human individuals (dated by TCRdb to the early 2020s). For the study in its entirety: The cohort included three men and a couple of women between 18 and 49 years of age. For each donor, CD4 naive and CD4 memory were each given three plates, CD8 naive was given two plates, and CD8 memory was given one plate. Blood TCR repertoires of about 5 healthy adults were deeply sequenced to estimate repertoire size and the extent of clonotype sharing between individuals. Different laboratories and diverse techniques were used to prepare libraries and sequence TCR repertoires, to increase sequencing depth and limit assay-specific biases. Each donor's leukapheresis produced roughly between roughly 0.85 and 9.5 billion PBMCs. The full study reports these points: The small number of donors limited the genetic and exposure-history diversity represented. Pairwise subsampling indicated that sequencing depth was expected to affect the degree of clonotype sharing among donors. Compared with non-shared clonotypes, the clonotypes found in all four sorted-subset donors had higher generation probabilities. Only blood was sampled, and tissue TCR repertoires likely differ from those in blood. Incomplete sequencing was indicated by rarefaction of sorted-subset datasets, despite the large sequencing depth. Sharing across a few donors was observed for around 5% of naive CD4, over 3% of naive CD8, 2.3% of memory CD4, and about 0.38% of memory CD8 clonotypes. Larger estimated clonotype richness was generally found for naive subsets than for memory subsets.

Healthy HIV-negative adults with no recently reported acute infections or vaccinations were included as donors. Every donor was a Caucasian adult living in Nashville, Tennessee, USA. CD4+ T cells were enriched by magnetic negative selection; naive cells were then positively selected on CD45RA, and the negative fraction formed the memory subset. Blood was collected by leukapheresis, and PBMCs were isolated by Ficoll-Histopaque density gradient centrifugation and then cryopreserved in liquid nitrogen vapor phase. Analytical flow cytometry was used to check the purity and quantity of every magnetically sorted T cell population. Each sorted fraction had its genomic DNA isolated and then quantified by UV absorbance on a Nanodrop 2000c. A single count supports this clone. Its binding antigen is unknown. Base qualities were left out, and no much larger clone turns up one base away. Using the deep immunoSEQ assay, TCR CDR3 regions were amplified from genomic DNA by multiplex PCR. Extracted genomic DNA from each cell subset was spread evenly across all wells of several immunoSEQ 96-well plates, with each plate serving as a replicate. For sorted subsets, around 200 ng genomic DNA, equal to 25,000 to 35,000 T cell genomes, was loaded into each replicate PCR. Purified libraries were quantified with a Qubit 3.0 fluorometer, sized on a Bioanalyzer 2100, and re-quantified with the KAPA Library Quantification kit. Each immunoSEQ 96-well plate was sequenced on its own single-read 150-cycle Illumina NextSeq 550 flow cell. Regarding the original processing steps: The immunoSEQ output contained only junctional sequences without quality scores, so filtering could not match that applied to full-length reads. Sequences were annotated with PyIR, a Python wrapper for IgBLAST v1.9, using IMGT germline references to assign V/J genes and CDR3. Reads with weak V/J assignments (E-value above 1e-6), missing CDR3, stop codons, out-of-frame junctions, or ambiguous translated residues were removed. A V3J clonotype was defined by an identical inferred V gene, J gene, and CDR3 amino acid sequence. Percentage overlap between repertoires was computed as shared unique clonotypes divided by the size of the smaller repertoire. Three approaches were used to assess repertoire richness: RTK rarefaction, the Chao1 estimator, and Recon v2.1 estimates of unobserved clonotypes. Generation probabilities were computed with OLGA for all TCRbeta clonotypes obtained by the gDNA method from a handful of donors. TCRdb stores this immuneACCESS table with in-frame sequences only. Part of the clones is absent; in the studies checked, under half of the shortfall reflects unresolved V genes, and no reason is known for the rest. V and J calls and clone size follow that table, whereas D and trimming were derived from the DNA. In all, the sample holds over a million clones, and roughly 74% of those were seen once. The top ten hold roughly 0.65% of the sample.

V loses 6 bases, J loses 1 base, and the germline ends lie 9 bases apart. The germline V gene (reference sequence) sets CDR1 to LNHDA and CDR2 to SQIVND. The CDR3 has 13 amino acids, counting the end cysteine and phenylalanine. Just CDR3 DNA is preserved here, 39 bases in frame from base 1. The chain uses TRBV19 and TRBJ1-2, with an unclear D gene assignment. The source of this sequence is a man younger than 30 in good health. Some clones in this sample may be carry-over from other donors' samples. The sequencing sample was made of memory CD4+ T cells from PBMCs. This specimen's cell subset or site label, per the study, means: CD45RA-negative fraction. The encoded CDR3 is CASSQQRNYGYTF. The nucleotide sequence is given as TGTGCCAGTAGCCAACAGCGTAACTATGGCTACACCTTC.